The sample holds many counts of the clone carrying this T cell receptor (beta chain). What it binds is not known. TCR beta CDR3 region amplification was performed from RNA transcripts. TCR CDR3 underwent first-round RT-PCR with the HTBI primer set. TCRdb re-analysed the multiplex PCR reads in MiXCR, keeping a single row per CDR3 protein. The sample shows approximately 420,000 distinct CDR3 sequences, 15% of them seen only once. This sample is drawn from a study of T cells in Graves' hyperthyroidism and ophthalmopathy. The study's findings and limits: Blood also contained most expanded thyroid clonotypes above 0.001.

Germline V gene sequence: CDR1 SGHRS, CDR2 YFSETQ. The V gene lost 0 bases and the J gene lost 0 bases, with 9 bases spanning the gap. CDR3 length: 15 amino acids. The sequencing sample was made of blood. The source is a woman in her twenties or thirties with Graves' hyperthyroidism. This chain links TRBV5-1 with TRBJ1-2; D is ambiguous. CDR3 region: CASSLVPVANYGYTF. In DNA, the CDR3 is TGCGCCAGCAGCTTGGTTCCAGTAGCTAACTATGGCTACACCTTC.